The 17 T cell receptor beta chains below come from one sample, sequenced in a study of T cell repertoires in cytomegalovirus infection. In TCRdb, the reads were re-called with MiXCR into one record per CDR3 protein. The sample lists approximately 120,000 distinct CDR3 sequences; roughly 32% were seen once. The antigens for these receptors are not known. The sample consisted of CD8+ T cells from cultured PBMCs, taken from culture after CMV antigen stimulation. The receptors were sampled from a human donor in good health (CMV status not recorded). Some clones in this sample may be carry-over from other donors' samples.

The chain carries TRBV4-3 and TRBJ1-2, with D possibly being TRBD1 (5 bases). V shed 1 base and J shed 0 bases, with 12 bases lying between them. The germline V gene encodes CDR1 LGHNA and CDR2 YSLEER. The CDR3 totals 16 residues. DNA for the CDR3: TGCGCCAGCAGCCAAGCCCCAGGGTCTTCTAACTATGGCTACACCTTC. Protein product: CASSQAPGSSNYGYTF.

This clonotype was seen once. V is TRBV4-1 and J is TRBJ2-1; perhaps TRBD2 as D (5 bases). Trimming removed 0 bases at V and 7 bases at J, with 16 bases between. Germline lookup yields CDR1 MGHRA and CDR2 YSYEKL. The CDR3 covers 16 residues. CDR3 in amino acids: CASSQDEGMAINEQFF. The CDR3 coding sequence is TGCGCCAGCAGCCAAGATGAGGGAATGGCGATTAATGAGCAGTTCTTC.

This clonotype has ten or more counts. The chain employs TRBV7-2 and TRBJ2-1; 11 nucleotides match TRBD2. This CDR3 is 15 amino acids long. Germline V gene data show CDR1 as SGHTA and CDR2 as FQGNSA. With V trimmed by 1 base and J by 5 bases, 1 base remained unmatched. In DNA, the CDR3 is TGTGCCAGCAGCTTAGAACTAGCGGGGGACAATGAGCAGTTCTTC. It encodes CASSLELAGDNEQFF.

The V call is TRBV2, the J call TRBJ2-5; 9 nucleotides agree with TRBD2. Germline V gene lookup returns CDR1 SNHLY and CDR2 FYNNEI. The CDR3 is made up of 15 amino acids. With 6 bases clipped from V and 4 bases from J, the junction kept 9 bases outside the gene matches. CDR3 DNA sequence: TGTGCCAGCAGAACCGGGACTAGCTTCCCAGAGACCCAGTACTTC. Translation: CASRTGTSFPETQYF. Together with reference TRBV2 and TRBJ2-5, the CDR3 gives the full variable domain: EPEVTQTPSHQVTQMGQEVILRCVPISNHLYFYWYRQILGQKVEFLVSFYNNEISEKSEIFDDQFSVERPDGSNFTLKIRSTKLEDSAMYFCASRTGTSFPETQYFGPGTRLLVL.

This clonotype occurred a few times. The rearrangement uses TRBV6-6 and TRBJ1-1; no definite D call. The V and J ends lost 2 bases and 4 bases respectively, with 8 bases between them. CDR3 length: 13 amino acids. Germline V gene data show CDR1 as MNHNY and CDR2 as SVGAGI (reference sequence). Written as DNA, the CDR3 is TGTGCCAGCAGTTACCCCGGCAGCACTGAAGCTTTCTTT. Its translation is CASSYPGSTEAFF.

The rearrangement joins TRBV6-1 to TRBJ2-2; D perhaps matches TRBD2 (6 bases). This CDR3 comprises 15 residues. Germline V CDR1 and CDR2: MNHNS, SASEGT. The V gene lost 6 bases and the J gene lost 5 bases, with 16 bases spanning the gap. DNA of the CDR3: TGTGCCAGCAGCCAATGGGACTTTCGGACCGGGGAGCTGTTTTTT. Protein sequence: CASSQWDFRTGELFF.

The chain links TRBV7-6 to TRBJ1-5; no reliable D call. Trimming took 1 base from V and 0 from J, leaving 7 bases between them. Per germline, CDR1 SGHVS and CDR2 FNYEAQ. The CDR3 extends over 15 amino acids. CDR3 in DNA: TGTGCCAGCAGCTTAGGTACGCATAGCAATCAGCCCCAGCATTTT. Translated: CASSLGTHSNQPQHF.

This clonotype turned up a few times. The rearrangement uses TRBV24-1 and TRBJ2-7, with no clear D. Trimming shortened V by 3 bases and J by 3 bases, and 5 bases separated the two germline ends. Germline V gene lookup returns CDR1 KGHDR and CDR2 SFDVKD. The CDR3 has 12 amino acids. Here the CDR3 DNA reads TGTGCCACCAGTGATAACGGCTACGAGCAGTACTTC. This encodes CATSDNGYEQYF.

There are a few counts of this clonotype. The V gene is TRBV7-2, the J gene TRBJ1-1, with unresolved D. Trimming took off 4 bases at V and 5 bases at J, with 17 bases between the two ends. This CDR3 is 15 amino acids long. The V gene's germline CDR1 is SGHTA and CDR2 FQGNSA. This chain's CDR3 is CASSSQWVRETEAFF. In DNA, the CDR3 is TGTGCCAGCAGCTCGCAGTGGGTCCGGGAGACTGAAGCTTTCTTT.

The chain has TRBV20-1 and TRBJ1-5; D possibly corresponds to TRBD1 (5 bases). Per germline, CDR1 DFQATT and CDR2 SNEGSKA (reference sequence). V was pared by 0 bases and J by 1 base, with 19 bases between. The CDR3 loop spans 18 amino acids. Written as DNA, the CDR3 is TGCAGTGCTAGAGACGAGACAGAGGGAGTCGGGAGCAATCAGCCCCAGCATTTT. Residues: CSARDETEGVGSNQPQHF.

In its sample, this clonotype was seen a few times. The chain has TRBV2 and TRBJ2-7; D perhaps matches TRBD2 (5 bases). The CDR3 totals 12 residues. V lost 6 bases and J lost 7, with 13 bases in between. Germline CDR1 SNHLY, CDR2 FYNNEI. In DNA, the CDR3 is TGTGCCAGCAGGAGGGCCAGATTAGAGCAGTACTTC. This translates into CASRRARLEQYF.

At least ten counts were recorded for this clonotype. The chain links TRBV20-1 to TRBJ1-1; D is unclear. Germline assignment: CDR1 DFQATT and CDR2 SNEGSKA (reference sequence). V lost 3 bases and J 1 base, leaving 9 bases between the germline ends. The CDR3 covers 13 residues. This CDR3 reads CSASSGRNTEAFF. The CDR3 nucleotides read TGCAGTGCTAGTTCTGGGCGGAACACTGAAGCTTTCTTT.

This clonotype was recorded a few times. The CDR3 bases are TGTGCCAGTACAGAGGGGGGCCTCTCCTACAATGAGCAGTTCTTC. Encoded protein: CASTEGGLSYNEQFF. V and J are TRBV2 and TRBJ2-1; D might be TRBD1 or TRBD2, each matching 6 bases. The CDR3 runs to 15 residues. Germline loops: CDR1 SNHLY, CDR2 FYNNEI. Deletions cut 9 bases from V and 0 bases from J, with 15 bases between.

Of note for this clonotype: One junction end does not reproduce the germline sequence, and a read error may be involved. This sequence joins TRBV6-1 and TRBJ1-1; a weak D match, TRBD1 (6 bases). Germline V lookup: CDR1 MNHNS, CDR2 SASEGT. The CDR3 has 12 amino acids. In DNA, the CDR3 is TGTGCCAGCAGAGAAGGGGGCACTGAAGCTTTCTTT. Translated, it gives CASREGGTEAFF.

Ten or more counts support this clonotype. The genes are TRBV7-2 and TRBJ1-1; 7 bases align to TRBD1. Looked up from germline, CDR1 is SGHTA and CDR2 is FQGNSA. The CDR3 covers 16 residues. With V trimmed by 1 base and J by 2 bases, 7 bases remained unmatched. The CDR3 DNA reads TGTGCCAGCAGCTTAGGACAGGGCGGATATAACACTGAAGCTTTCTTT. It codes for CASSLGQGGYNTEAFF.

This clonotype was picked up a small number of times. The gene calls are TRBV7-3 and TRBJ2-5; 10 bases align to TRBD1. Germline-derived CDR1 and CDR2 are SGHTA and FQGTGA. CDR3 size: 16 residues. V shed 2 bases, J shed 0 bases, and the junction held 3 bases outside the gene matches. CDR3: CASSLQDRGNQETQYF. Here the CDR3 DNA reads TGTGCCAGCAGCTTACAGGACAGGGGGAACCAAGAGACCCAGTACTTC.

The chain joins TRBV20-1 to TRBJ2-3, with D perhaps given as TRBD1 or TRBD2 (6 bases each). Germline V gene data show CDR1 as DFQATT and CDR2 as SNEGSKA (reference sequence). CDR3 size: 14 residues. The V end lost 4 bases, the J end lost 5 bases, and 16 bases lay between the germline ends. DNA for the CDR3: TGCAGTGCTAAGGGGGGCTCCTTGGGAGATACGCAGTATTTT. As protein: CSAKGGSLGDTQYF.